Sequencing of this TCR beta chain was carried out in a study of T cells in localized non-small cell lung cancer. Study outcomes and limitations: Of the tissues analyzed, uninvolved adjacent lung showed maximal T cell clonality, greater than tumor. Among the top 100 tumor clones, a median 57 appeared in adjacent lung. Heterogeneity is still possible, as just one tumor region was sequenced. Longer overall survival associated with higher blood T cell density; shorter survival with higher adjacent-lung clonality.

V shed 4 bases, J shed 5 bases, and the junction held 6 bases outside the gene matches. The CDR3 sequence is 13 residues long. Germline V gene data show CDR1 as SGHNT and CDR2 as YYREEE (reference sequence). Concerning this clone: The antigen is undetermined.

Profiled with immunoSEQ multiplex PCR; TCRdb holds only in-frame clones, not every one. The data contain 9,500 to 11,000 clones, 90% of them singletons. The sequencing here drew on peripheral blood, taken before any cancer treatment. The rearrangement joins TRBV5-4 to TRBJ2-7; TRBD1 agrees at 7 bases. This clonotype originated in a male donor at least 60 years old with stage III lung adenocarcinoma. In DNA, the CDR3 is TGTGCCAGCAGCCTACAACAGGGGAACGAGCAGTACTTC. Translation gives CASSLQQGNEQYF.